This T cell receptor (beta chain) originates from a study of technical replicates of blood from a handful of donors. Germline V gene data show CDR1 as ENHRY and CDR2 as SYGVKD. This CDR3 spans 14 amino acids. Trimming left V 1 base short and J 4 bases short, with 7 bases between. Measured with immunoSEQ multiplex PCR; TCRdb has only the in-frame clones, and not every one. This sample yields under 95,000 clones, of which just under 95% are seen a single time; roughly 0.25% belongs to the top ten. V gene TRBV10-3 combines with J gene TRBJ2-2; no reliable D call. The sequence was obtained from a human donor in good health. Source material: T cells isolated from PBMCs. CDR3 residues: CAISEFESTGELFF. CDR3 coding DNA: TGTGCCATCAGTGAGTTCGAGAGCACCGGGGAGCTGTTTTTT.